The T cell receptor (beta chain) under discussion was sequenced for a study of OX40 agonist ivuxolimab in advanced cancers. Notes on the research overall: Ivuxolimab was an agonistic, fully human IgG2 monoclonal antibody directed against OX40 (CD134), a costimulatory receptor. A male proportion of 70% to 90% and a mean age of approximately 55 years, ranging from about 23 to 79, were recorded for the dose-escalation cohort. Of the approximately 54 patients in dose escalation, about 20 had hepatocellular carcinoma, about 15 had melanoma, 9 had renal cell carcinoma and 9 had head and neck cancer. Peripheral TCRbeta sequencing was intended to test whether TCR sequence diversity was altered and clonal T-cell expansion was caused by ivuxolimab. The monotherapy dose-escalation portion (N of about 50 patients) of the phase I ivuxolimab trial is reported in the paper. Intravenous ivuxolimab was administered to patients every 2 weeks at six dose levels: 0.01, 0.1, 0.3, 1.5, 3 and 10 mg/kg. Three dose-escalation patients achieved partial responses, one with hepatocellular carcinoma and two with cutaneous melanoma. Prior anti-PD-1, anti-PD-L1 or anti-CTLA-4 therapy was permitted, and checkpoint inhibitors had been received by under 50% of dose-escalation patients.

This clone was counted a few times. The specificity of this receptor is unknown. Within one base of it there is no much larger clone, and no base qualities were kept. Study-level results and caveats: In the 0.1-3.0 mg/kg groups, partial responders had among the lowest normalized peripheral clonal expansion, particularly in CD8+ T cells. Low levels of normalized T-cell clonal expansion were also seen in some patients who did not respond. At doses from 0.1 to 3.0 mg/kg, clonal expansion was seen in both CD4+ and CD8+ blood T cells between baseline and week 6. After ivuxolimab, CD8+ T cells had more expanded clones than CD4+ T cells on average. The antigen specificity of the peripheral T cells that underwent clonal expansion was not determined.

Genomic DNA was extracted from sorted cells for sequencing of the TCRbeta CDR3 region. The immunoSEQ Assay was used to sequence the TCRbeta CDR3 regions. TCRdb obtained this table from immuneACCESS and retained in-frame rearrangements with V and J assigned. These tables miss some clones; where compared with another copy, unresolved V genes account for less than half of the shortfall, and the remainder is unexplained. The sample has about 73,000 clones on record, 88% of them singletons. In total, the top ten clones hold 0.7% to 1% of the sample. The trial excluded patients who had a history of autoimmune disease or were on systemic immunosuppression. In every dose cohort, peripheral blood was drawn for TCR sequencing at baseline, cycle 4 day 1, and cycle 7 day 1. Samples came from an open-label, multicenter, first-in-human phase I dose-escalation trial of ivuxolimab. Adults with locally advanced or metastatic head and neck squamous cell, hepatocellular, melanoma or renal cell carcinoma were enrolled in the trial. Before TCR sequencing, CD4+ T cells and CD8+ T cells were sorted from peripheral blood as separate populations.

This clonotype was obtained from an adult with an advanced solid tumor such as melanoma, head and neck, liver or kidney cancer. The source was CD4+ or CD8+ T cells sorted from blood, collected in a trial of the OX40 agonist ivuxolimab.

The DNA reads as follows: TGTGCCAGCAGCTCCCCAGGGACCTCTGACTATGGCTACACCTTC. Protein translation: CASSSPGTSDYGYTF. The chain joins TRBV6-5 to TRBJ1-2; TRBD1 is a possible D gene, resting on 5 matching bases. The junction carries 17 bases between V and J, which are trimmed by 6 bases and 3 bases respectively. Including cysteine and phenylalanine, the CDR3 has 15 amino acids. Only the CDR3 DNA stays, 45 bases, in frame from base 1. The germline V gene supplies CDR1 MNHEY and CDR2 SVGAGI.